This T cell receptor (beta chain) was obtained from a study of CD8+ T cells in alopecia areata. Study context: Patients in the treated group were given tofacitinib by mouth, 5 to 10 mg twice a day. Study conclusions and caveats: Sequences from scalp samples also cover resident alphabeta T cells of normal skin.

The CDR3 sequence is 14 residues long. Trimming shortened V by 0 bases and J by 8 bases, and 11 bases separated the two germline ends. CDR1 and CDR2 from the germline V gene are LGHNA and YSLEER. Investigators isolated RNA and reverse transcribed it into cDNA to act as the sequencing template. The assay was immunoSEQ multiplex PCR, and TCRdb's table has in-frame clones only and misses some. The data contain around 190,000 clones, roughly 60% of them seen just once; the ten biggest clones take up about 1.3%. Treatment defined: oral pan-JAK inhibitor, 5-10 mg twice daily. Concerning this clone: The antigen remains undetermined.

The genes are TRBV4-3 and TRBJ1-5; unclear D gene. The input for sequencing was CD4+ T cells sorted from blood, taken around week 50, from a patient treated with tofacitinib. The clonotype comes from a human donor with alopecia areata. Here the CDR3 DNA reads TGCGCCAGCAGCCAAGATCTAGGGTCGGAGCCCCAGCATTTT. This gives the protein CASSQDLGSEPQHF.